A selection of T cell receptor beta chains follows, all from one sample in a study of blood T cell repertoires in COVID-19. Profiling relied on immunoSEQ multiplex PCR, and the TCRdb table lists in-frame clones only, not all of them. Of roughly 140,000 clones listed, about four fifths are singletons. The sequencing input was peripheral blood. The source is a human donor with acute or convalescent COVID-19. The donor label of this sample is uncertain. Each CDR3 is given with its conserved first and last residue. The order of the fields is clone size, D gene, V gene, J gene, CDR3 protein, CDR3 DNA. D genes are given only for firm matches. Size is stated for part of the rows, as once, few or many counts, or as a class when the clone is expanded.

abundance: few; d_gene: NA; v_gene: TRBV18; j_gene: TRBJ1-2; CDR3aa: CASREGQNYGYTF; CDR3nt: TGTGCCAGCCGAGAAGGACAGAACTATGGCTACACCTTC
abundance: NA; d_gene: TRBD2; v_gene: TRBV24-1; j_gene: TRBJ2-2; CDR3aa: CATSDLPGLAGGKNTGELFF; CDR3nt: TGTGCCACCAGTGATTTACCGGGACTAGCGGGGGGAAAGAACACCGGGGAGCTGTTTTTT
abundance: NA; d_gene: TRBD1; v_gene: TRBV25-1; j_gene: TRBJ1-2; CDR3aa: CATRGQGDGYTF; CDR3nt: TGTGCCACCCGGGGACAGGGAGATGGCTACACCTTC
abundance: few; d_gene: NA; v_gene: TRBV5-1; j_gene: TRBJ1-2; CDR3aa: CASSLENSYGYTF; CDR3nt: TGCGCCAGCAGTTTAGAAAACTCTTATGGCTACACCTTC
abundance: NA; d_gene: TRBD2; v_gene: TRBV29-1; j_gene: TRBJ2-1; CDR3aa: CSVEPSSGGANEQFF; CDR3nt: TGCAGCGTTGAACCTTCTAGCGGGGGGGCCAATGAGCAGTTCTTC
abundance: NA; d_gene: NA; v_gene: TRBV30; j_gene: TRBJ2-5; CDR3aa: CARSVSGGEETQYF; CDR3nt: TGTGCCCGGAGTGTGAGCGGTGGGGAAGAGACCCAGTACTTC
abundance: NA; d_gene: TRBD1; v_gene: TRBV19; j_gene: TRBJ1-4; CDR3aa: CASTTGDRMDEKLFF; CDR3nt: TGTGCCAGTACTACTGGGGACAGGATGGATGAAAAACTGTTTTTT
abundance: NA; d_gene: TRBD2; v_gene: TRBV7-3; j_gene: TRBJ2-3; CDR3aa: CASSSAGGTDTQYF; CDR3nt: TGTGCCAGCAGCTCGGCGGGGGGGACAGATACGCAGTATTTT
abundance: NA; d_gene: TRBD2; v_gene: TRBV5-1; j_gene: TRBJ2-3; CDR3aa: CASSLSGGLTDTQYF; CDR3nt: TGCGCCAGCAGCTTGAGCGGGGGGCTTACAGATACGCAGTATTTT
abundance: NA; d_gene: NA; v_gene: TRBV7-9; j_gene: TRBJ2-7; CDR3aa: CAIRLGAHEQYF; CDR3nt: TGTGCCATCCGGTTGGGGGCGCACGAGCAGTACTTC
abundance: once; d_gene: NA; v_gene: TRBV5-1; j_gene: TRBJ2-1; CDR3aa: CASSSPDRLAGQFF; CDR3nt: TGCGCCAGCAGCTCACCCGACAGGCTGGCGGGGCAGTTCTTC
abundance: NA; d_gene: TRBD1; v_gene: TRBV2; j_gene: TRBJ1-6; CDR3aa: CASRGTGANNSPLHF; CDR3nt: TGTGCCAGCAGGGGCACAGGGGCTAATAATTCACCCCTCCACTTT
abundance: NA; d_gene: TRBD1; v_gene: TRBV5-1; j_gene: TRBJ2-2; CDR3aa: CASSLWGTGGTGELFF; CDR3nt: TGCGCCAGCAGCTTGTGGGGGACAGGGGGCACCGGGGAGCTGTTTTTT
abundance: NA; d_gene: NA; v_gene: TRBV29-1; j_gene: TRBJ1-2; CDR3aa: CSVDVRGNYGYTF; CDR3nt: TGCAGCGTTGATGTGCGGGGGAACTATGGCTACACCTTC
abundance: NA; d_gene: TRBD1; v_gene: TRBV11-1; j_gene: TRBJ1-1; CDR3aa: CASSPGQALAEAFF; CDR3nt: TGTGCCAGCAGCCCGGGACAGGCCTTGGCTGAAGCTTTCTTT
abundance: NA; d_gene: TRBD1; v_gene: TRBV19; j_gene: TRBJ1-1; CDR3aa: CASSNPGQGKTEAFF; CDR3nt: TGTGCCAGTAGTAATCCCGGACAGGGGAAAACTGAAGCTTTCTTT